This T cell receptor beta chain was observed in a study of cytomegalovirus exposure and HLA in healthy donors. General study results and limits: High sensitivity and specificity were reportedly achieved when the classifier diagnosed cytomegalovirus status. The study designated 150 or so TCR beta chains cytomegalovirus-associated. CMV serostatus alone was available as immune exposure information. When analyzed later, a missense DCLRE1C variant was found to be linked to TCR beta V- and J-gene trimming.

With regard to this clone: Its matching antigen is unknown.

The PCR contained 60 Vbeta and 13 Jbeta primers. TCRdb's table, derived via immunoSEQ multiplex PCR, lists solely in-frame clones and lacks some. The data hold 37,000 or so clones, with 80% to 90% observed a single time. Sequenced input: PBMCs. The receptor's source is a woman between 40 and 55 years old in good health and CMV-seronegative.

DNA of the CDR3: TGCAGCGTTGTGGGACAGGGGTACAATGAGCAGTTCTTC. Its translation: CSVVGQGYNEQFF. The genes are TRBV29-1 and TRBJ2-1; TRBD1 aligns across 10 bases. The germline V gene encodes CDR1 SQVTM and CDR2 ANQGSEA. The CDR3 sequence is 13 residues long. V gave up 4 bases and J gave up 4 bases; unmatched junction bases: 1.